Sequencing of this T cell receptor (beta chain) was carried out in a study of blood T cell repertoires in COVID-19. Whole-study context: Researchers got acute and convalescent COVID-19 samples from the United States, Italy and Spain. PBMCs, B-cell-depleted T cells, or T cells were the source of the cDNA or gDNA that made up the material.

Methods used by the authors: Researchers report that nucleated cell counts were estimated from reference gene primer amplification. Data came from immunoSEQ multiplex PCR; TCRdb stores just in-frame clones and leaves some out. V, J and clone size were drawn from that table, and D and trimming were deduced from the DNA. The sample has 35,000 to 55,000 clones; approximately 85% are singletons. Trimming removed 1 base from V and 6 bases from J, with 4 bases in between. The CDR3 sequence is 12 residues long. This chain connects TRBV12-3 or TRBV12-4 to TRBJ2-1; D is unclear. Sample: peripheral blood. The source is a human donor in a cohort sampled during active COVID-19. CDR3 DNA sequence: TGTGCCAGCAGTTTAGGAGCCAATGAGCAGTTCTTC. Residues: CASSLGANEQFF.